A single sample gave rise to the 8 T cell receptor beta chains below, sequenced in a study of T cell changes during pregnancy in multiple sclerosis. Sequenced by immunoSEQ multiplex PCR; TCRdb stores in-frame clones only, minus some. The data contain about 77,000 clones, 70% to 90% of them singletons. Material: peripheral blood, obtained before pregnancy. Source of these receptors: a female donor with multiple sclerosis, enrolled in a pregnancy study.

The CDR3: CASSLVEGTEAFF. In DNA, the CDR3 is TGCGCCAGCAGCTTGGTGGAGGGAACTGAAGCTTTCTTT. The rearrangement links TRBV5-1 to TRBJ1-1; D is undetermined. CDR1 and CDR2 (germline): SGHRS, YFSETQ. The germline V and J ends were trimmed by 0 bases and 5 bases, with 8 bases remaining between them. CDR3 length: 13 amino acids.

The chain carries TRBV5-8 and TRBJ1-2; D ambiguous. V was shortened by 0 bases and J by 4 bases, with 13 bases between the two germline ends. The CDR3 is 15 amino acids. The germline gives CDR1 SGHTS, CDR2 YDEGEE. Here the CDR3 DNA reads TGTGCCAGCAGCTTGGGATTCCTCTCGGGCTATGGCTACACCTTC. Encoded protein: CASSLGFLSGYGYTF. The full variable domain, rest sourced from reference TRBV5-8 and TRBJ1-2, is EAGVTQSPTHLIKTRGQQATLRCSPISGHTSVYWYQQALGLGLQFLLWYDEGEERNRGNFPPRFSGRQFPNYSSELNVNALELEDSALYLCASSLGFLSGYGYTFGSGTRLTVV.

The V gene is TRBV10-3, the J gene TRBJ1-2, with 8 bases fitting TRBD1. The V and J ends lost 3 bases and 7 bases, in that order; junction bases with no gene match: 7. CDR3 size: 14 residues. Germline V gene data show CDR1 as ENHRY and CDR2 as SYGVKD. CDR3 nucleotides: TGTGCCATCAGTGATATAGACAGGGGAGGTGGCTACACCTTC. Translated: CAISDIDRGGGYTF.

The chain joins TRBV28 to TRBJ2-3; 7 bases map to TRBD2. In germline, CDR1 is MDHEN, CDR2 SYDVKM. V was pared by 9 bases and J by 7 bases, with 16 bases of the junction left unmatched. The CDR3 sequence is 15 residues long. The CDR3 region has the DNA TGTGCCAGTGGGAGGCCTAGCGGAAGTTGGAATACGCAGTATTTT. This gives the protein CASGRPSGSWNTQYF.

This clone was found once. CDR3 loop: CASRPGRTELLGTPLHF. In nucleotides, the CDR3 is TGTGCCAGTAGGCCTGGGAGGACCGAACTTTTGGGCACACCCCTCCACTTT. The chain uses TRBV19 and TRBJ1-6, with D unresolved. The CDR3 has 17 amino acids. V was cut by 6 bases and J by 11 bases, with 26 bases left in between. Germline V gene data show CDR1 as LNHDA and CDR2 as SQIVND (reference sequence). The variable domain in full, completed from reference TRBV19 and TRBJ1-6, reads DGGITQSPKYLFRKEGQNVTLSCEQNLNHDAMYWYRQDPGQGLRLIYYSQIVNDFQKGDIAEGYSVSREKKESFPLTVTSAQKNPTAFYLCASRPGRTELLGTPLHFGNGTRLTVT.

This chain uses TRBV7-9 with TRBJ1-2; D may be TRBD1 (6 bases). This CDR3 has 18 residues. CDR1 SEHNR and CDR2 FQNEAQ come from the germline V gene (reference sequence). V shed 1 base and J shed 5 bases, with 23 bases lying between them. Here the CDR3 DNA reads TGTGCCAGCAGCTTAGATGGGTTGAAGGGGGACGCGGAGTATGGCTACACCTTC. Residues: CASSLDGLKGDAEYGYTF.

The rearrangement uses TRBV20-1 and TRBJ2-5; D is ambiguous. The V gene's germline CDR1 is DFQATT and CDR2 SNEGSKA (reference sequence). This CDR3 has 11 residues. CDR3 DNA sequence: TGCTCCTCCTGGAGCCCGGAGACCCAGTACTTC. It translates to CSSWSPETQYF.

This clone has a single count. V usage is TRBV19 and J usage is TRBJ1-2; TRBD1 is a possible D gene (6 bases). Looked up from germline, CDR1 is LNHDA and CDR2 is SQIVND (reference sequence). The CDR3 has 15 amino acids. The V end lost 4 bases, the J end lost 3 bases, and 15 bases lay between the germline ends. CDR3 loop: CASSSSGQSYYGYTF. Here the CDR3 DNA reads TGTGCCAGTAGTAGTTCAGGACAGTCATACTATGGCTACACCTTC.